The following is a T cell receptor (beta chain) sequence with its context. Its antigen is not known. The sample comes from a study of graft-versus-host responses after intestinal transplantation. Study-level information: All recipients were transplanted with multivisceral, liver-intestinal, or isolated intestinal grafts. Notes on the study in general: Early post-transplant HvG declines showed an association with peak circulating GvH clone levels.

The CDR3 consists of 12 residues. J gave up 6 bases and V 4 bases, and 2 bases lay outside the gene matches. From germline, CDR1 is MDHEN and CDR2 SYDVKM. Generated by immunoSEQ multiplex PCR, the TCRdb table keeps only in-frame clones and is missing some. The sample has 35,000 to 40,000 clones, roughly 87% seen once. The TCR comes from a human patient who received an intestinal transplant, so some T cells may come from the graft donor. The chain couples TRBV28 to TRBJ2-7; 8 nucleotides match TRBD1. Material: PBMCs, obtained roughly 1,000 days after transplant. The CDR3 nucleotides read TGTGCCAGCAGTTGGACAGGGTTCGAGCAGTACTTC. It translates to CASSWTGFEQYF.